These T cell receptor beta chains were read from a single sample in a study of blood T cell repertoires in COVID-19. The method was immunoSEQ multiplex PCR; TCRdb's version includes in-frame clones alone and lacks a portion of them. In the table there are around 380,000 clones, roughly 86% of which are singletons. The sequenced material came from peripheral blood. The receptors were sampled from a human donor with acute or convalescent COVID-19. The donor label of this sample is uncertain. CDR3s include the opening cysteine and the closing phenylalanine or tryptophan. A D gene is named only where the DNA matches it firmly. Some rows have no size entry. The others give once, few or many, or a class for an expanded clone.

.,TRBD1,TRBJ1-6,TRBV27,CASRGPGQGFSPLHF,TGTGCCAGCAGAGGTCCGGGACAGGGGTTTTCACCCCTCCACTTT
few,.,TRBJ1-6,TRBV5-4,CASSLRSGSSPLHF,TGTGCCAGCAGCTTGAGATCGGGGTCTTCACCCCTCCACTTT
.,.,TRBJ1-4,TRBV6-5,CASTNGGEKLFF,TGTGCCAGCACCAACGGGGGAGAAAAACTGTTTTTT
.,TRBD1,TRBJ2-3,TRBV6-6,CASSPLGRGLSDTQYF,TGTGCCAGCAGTCCCCTCGGCAGGGGGTTGTCAGATACGCAGTATTTT
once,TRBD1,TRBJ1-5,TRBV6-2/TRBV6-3,CASSYWTGKRQPQHF,TGTGCCAGCAGTTACTGGACAGGGAAACGGCAGCCCCAGCATTTT
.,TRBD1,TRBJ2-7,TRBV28,CASRGQGADEQYF,TGTGCCAGCAGAGGACAGGGGGCTGACGAGCAGTACTTC
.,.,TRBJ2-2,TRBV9,CASSVREAVTGELFF,TGTGCCAGCAGCGTAAGGGAAGCGGTTACCGGGGAGCTGTTTTTT
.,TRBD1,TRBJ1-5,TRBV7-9,CASSQGQPNNQPQHF,TGTGCCAGCAGCCAGGGACAGCCCAATAATCAGCCCCAGCATTTT
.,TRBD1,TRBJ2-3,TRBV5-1,CASSSGQGPTDTQYF,TGCGCCAGCAGCTCCGGACAGGGCCCCACAGATACGCAGTATTTT
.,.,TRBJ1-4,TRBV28,CASCGLGLATNEKLFF,TGTGCCAGCTGCGGGTTGGGCCTTGCAACTAATGAAAAACTGTTTTTT
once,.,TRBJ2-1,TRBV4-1,CASSQGDTRGSYNEQFF,TGCGCCAGCAGCCAAGGGGACACGAGGGGGTCCTACAATGAGCAGTTCTTC
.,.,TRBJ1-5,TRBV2,CASSETWGVGQPQHF,TGTGCCAGCAGTGAGACGTGGGGAGTCGGCCAGCCCCAGCATTTT
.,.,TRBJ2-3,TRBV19,CASSIRLTDTQYF,TGTGCCAGTAGTATTCGACTGACAGATACGCAGTATTTT
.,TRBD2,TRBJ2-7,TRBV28,CASRTGTSGYEQYF,TGTGCCAGCAGAACCGGGACTAGCGGGTACGAGCAGTACTTC
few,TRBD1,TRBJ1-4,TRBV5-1,CASSLGTGRPTNEKLFF,TGCGCCAGCAGCTTGGGGACAGGGAGGCCAACTAATGAAAAACTGTTTTTT
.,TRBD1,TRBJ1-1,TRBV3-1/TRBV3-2,CASSQETGKAFF,TGTGCCAGCAGTCAGGAGACAGGGAAAGCTTTCTTT
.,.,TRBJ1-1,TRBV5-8,CASSLPQGRGITEAFF,TGTGCCAGCAGCTTGCCTCAGGGTAGAGGAATCACTGAAGCTTTCTTT
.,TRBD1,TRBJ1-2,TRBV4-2,CASSQGTGMASGYTF,TGTGCCAGCAGCCAAGGGACAGGGATGGCGTCCGGCTACACCTTC
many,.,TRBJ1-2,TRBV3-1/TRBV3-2,CASSRLRKGDGYTF,TGTGCCAGCAGCCGCCTAAGGAAGGGGGATGGCTACACCTTC
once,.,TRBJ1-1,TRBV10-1,CASSPSGRTANTEAFF,TGCGCCAGCAGCCCCTCAGGACGGACTGCCAACACTGAAGCTTTCTTT
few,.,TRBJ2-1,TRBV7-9,CASSLEGGTGYNEQFF,TGTGCCAGCAGCTTAGAGGGAGGGACAGGCTACAATGAGCAGTTCTTC
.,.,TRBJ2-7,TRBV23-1,CASSQEPQGDPPNEQYF,TGCGCCAGCAGTCAGGAGCCTCAGGGTGACCCACCTAACGAGCAGTACTTC
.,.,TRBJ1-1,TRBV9,CASSVQDILSVQAFF,TGTGCCAGCAGCGTACAGGACATTCTCTCTGTTCAAGCTTTCTTT
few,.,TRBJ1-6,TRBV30,CAWSPGDGSPLHF,TGTGCCTGGAGCCCCGGAGACGGTTCACCCCTCCACTTT
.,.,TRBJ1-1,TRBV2,CASSFRQAGIAEAFF,TGTGCCAGCAGTTTCCGACAGGCAGGTATAGCTGAAGCTTTCTTT
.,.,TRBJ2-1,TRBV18,CASSPLGGASNEQFF,TGTGCCAGCTCACCACTAGGGGGTGCGTCGAATGAGCAGTTCTTC
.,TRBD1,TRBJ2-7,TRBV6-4,CASSDSHLSGTGRYEQYF,TGTGCCAGCAGTGACTCACACCTGTCCGGGACAGGCCGATACGAGCAGTACTTC